The 11 T cell receptor beta chains below all came from one sample that was sequenced in a study of blood T cell repertoires in COVID-19. Libraries were prepared by immunoSEQ multiplex PCR; TCRdb keeps only in-frame clonotypes and omits some of them. The sample yields approximately 260,000 clones, 80% to 90% seen once. Sequenced sample: peripheral blood. The receptors were gathered from a woman in her 70s with COVID-19, enrolled during active disease.

The rearrangement links TRBV7-9 to TRBJ2-5; 7 bases are a match to TRBD1. Germline CDR1 SEHNR, CDR2 FQNEAQ (reference sequence). With V trimmed by 1 base and J by 4 bases, 6 bases remained unmatched. This CDR3 has 15 residues. For the CDR3, the DNA is TGTGCCAGCAGCTTAGGCGAGGGGGCGAGAGAGACCCAGTACTTC. Its protein product is CASSLGEGARETQYF.

V usage is TRBV10-3 and J usage is TRBJ1-2; 7 nucleotides match TRBD1. The CDR3 is 15 amino acids. J was trimmed by 3 bases and V by 3 bases; bases with no gene match: 7. Germline CDR1 ENHRY, CDR2 SYGVKD. The CDR3 protein is CAISEVTGDHYGYTF. The DNA for the CDR3 is TGTGCCATCAGTGAAGTAACAGGGGATCACTATGGCTACACCTTC.

The chain links TRBV6-4 to TRBJ1-6; D gene uncertain. The CDR3 runs 13 residues. V shed 3 bases and J shed 7 bases, with 7 bases lying between them. Germline V lookup: CDR1 MRHNA, CDR2 SNTAGT. The CDR3 sequence is CASSEYSNSPLHF. The CDR3 region has the DNA TGTGCCAGCAGTGAGTACAGCAATTCACCCCTCCACTTT.

The CDR3 here is CASSFRSGFKQYF. As DNA, the CDR3 is TGTGCCAGCAGCTTCAGATCAGGGTTTAAGCAGTACTTC. The J gene is TRBJ2-7, the V gene TRBV11-2; D is possibly TRBD1 (5 bases). Trimming removed 3 bases from V and 8 bases from J, with 14 bases in between. This CDR3 contains 13 residues. Germline CDR1 reads SGHAT; CDR2 reads FQNNGV.

This clone was counted once. CDR3 protein: CASSLTGQGFHEQYF. The CDR3 nucleotides are TGTGCCAGCAGTTTGACTGGACAGGGATTTCACGAGCAGTACTTC. The chain links TRBV6-5 to TRBJ2-7; 8 bases map to TRBD1. Germline V CDR1 and CDR2: MNHEY, SVGAGI. V trimming: 4 bases; J trimming: 5 bases; junction bases outside the gene matches: 10. The CDR3 loop spans 15 amino acids.

V usage is TRBV11-2 and J usage is TRBJ2-7; TRBD2 is a possible D gene (6 bases). The CDR3 totals 15 residues. Germline CDR1 reads SGHAT; CDR2 reads FQNNGV. Trimming shortened V by 2 bases and J by 3 bases, and 14 bases separated the two germline ends. CDR3 nucleotides: TGTGCCAGCAGCTTAAAGGCGGGACGGAACTACGAGCAGTACTTC. It encodes CASSLKAGRNYEQYF. The complete variable domain, with remaining parts taken from reference TRBV11-2 and TRBJ2-7, reads EAGVAQSPRYKIIEKRQSVAFWCNPISGHATLYWYQQILGQGPKLLIQFQNNGVVDDSQLPKDRFSAERLKGVDSTLKIQPAKLEDSAVYLCASSLKAGRNYEQYFGPGTRLTVT.

The chain's CDR3 is CASSTGLAGFETQYF. CDR3 DNA: TGTGCCAGTAGTACTGGACTAGCGGGATTTGAGACCCAGTACTTC. V is TRBV19 and J is TRBJ2-5, with TRBD2 matching 12 bases. V lost 4 bases to trimming and J lost 5 bases; unmatched junction nucleotides: 5. Germline V lookup: CDR1 LNHDA, CDR2 SQIVND (reference sequence). This CDR3 has 15 amino acids.

The V gene is TRBV9, the J gene TRBJ2-7; possibly TRBD1 for D (6 bases). The CDR3 has 15 amino acids. Germline CDR1 SGDLS, CDR2 YYNGEE. The V and J ends lost 3 bases and 5 bases respectively, with 18 bases between them. The CDR3 DNA sequence: TGTGCCAGCAGCGCTACGTTACAGGGCAAGCACGAGCAGTACTTC. Translated: CASSATLQGKHEQYF.

V is TRBV7-8 and J is TRBJ2-3; 12 bases align to TRBD2. The CDR3 contains 16 residues. The V segment lost 1 base and the J segment 3 bases; nucleotides outside the gene matches: 2. From germline, CDR1 is SGHVS and CDR2 FQNEAQ. CDR3 sequence: CASSLVGTSGTDTQYF. CDR3 in DNA: TGTGCCAGCAGCTTAGTTGGGACTAGCGGGACAGATACGCAGTATTTT. The full variable domain, its missing parts supplied by reference TRBV7-8 and TRBJ2-3, is GAGVSQSPRYKVAKRGQDVALRCDPISGHVSLFWYQQALGQGPEFLTYFQNEAQLDKSGLPSDRFFAERPEGSVSTLKIQRTQQEDSAVYLCASSLVGTSGTDTQYFGPGTRLTVL.

The chain carries TRBV5-1 and TRBJ2-5; 10 positions match TRBD2. This CDR3 region has 14 residues. Germline CDR1 SGHRS, CDR2 YFSETQ. The V gene end was trimmed by 4 bases and the J gene end by 4 bases; junction bases not matched to a gene: 4. For the CDR3, the DNA is TGCGCCAGCAGCGCCTCTAGCGGGAGAGAGACCCAGTACTTC. It translates to CASSASSGRETQYF. Full variable domain (outside the CDR3, taken from reference TRBV5-1 and TRBJ2-5): KAGVTQTPRYLIKTRGQQVTLSCSPISGHRSVSWYQQTPGQGLQFLFEYFSETQRNKGNFPGRFSGRQFSNSRSEMNVSTLELGDSALYLCASSASSGRETQYFGPGTRLLVL.

This sequence joins TRBV18 and TRBJ2-7; 10 nucleotides line up with TRBD1. This CDR3 is 15 amino acids long. V shed 3 bases, J shed 7 bases, and the junction held 9 bases outside the gene matches. Per the germline V gene, CDR1 is KGHSH and CDR2 is LQKENI. The chain's CDR3 is CASSPGGQGFREQYF. The CDR3 coding sequence is TGTGCCAGCTCACCTGGGGGACAGGGGTTTCGGGAGCAGTACTTC.